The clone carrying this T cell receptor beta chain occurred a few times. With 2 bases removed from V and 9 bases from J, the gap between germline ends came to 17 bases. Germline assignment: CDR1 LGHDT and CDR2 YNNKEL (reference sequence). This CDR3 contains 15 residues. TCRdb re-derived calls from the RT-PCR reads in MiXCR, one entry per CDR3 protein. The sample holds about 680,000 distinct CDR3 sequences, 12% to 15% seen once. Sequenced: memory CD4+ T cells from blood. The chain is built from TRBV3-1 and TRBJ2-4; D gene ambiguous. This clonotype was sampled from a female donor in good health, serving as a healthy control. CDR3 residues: CASSQFTTTHSIQYF. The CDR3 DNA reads TGTGCCAGCAGCCAATTCACGACGACTCATAGCATTCAGTACTTC.